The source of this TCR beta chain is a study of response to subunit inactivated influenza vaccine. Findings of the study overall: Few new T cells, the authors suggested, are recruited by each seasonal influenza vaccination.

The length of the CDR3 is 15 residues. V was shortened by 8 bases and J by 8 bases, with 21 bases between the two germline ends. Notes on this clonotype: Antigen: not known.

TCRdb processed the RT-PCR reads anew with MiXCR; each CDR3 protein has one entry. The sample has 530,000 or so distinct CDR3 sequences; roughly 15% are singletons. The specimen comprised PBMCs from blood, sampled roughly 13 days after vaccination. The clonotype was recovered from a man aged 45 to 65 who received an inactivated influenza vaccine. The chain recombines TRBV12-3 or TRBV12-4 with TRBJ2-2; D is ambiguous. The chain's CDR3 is CASSSSVVARGELFF. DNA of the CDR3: TGTGCCAGCTCCTCAAGTGTGGTAGCCCGGGGGGAGCTGTTTTTT.